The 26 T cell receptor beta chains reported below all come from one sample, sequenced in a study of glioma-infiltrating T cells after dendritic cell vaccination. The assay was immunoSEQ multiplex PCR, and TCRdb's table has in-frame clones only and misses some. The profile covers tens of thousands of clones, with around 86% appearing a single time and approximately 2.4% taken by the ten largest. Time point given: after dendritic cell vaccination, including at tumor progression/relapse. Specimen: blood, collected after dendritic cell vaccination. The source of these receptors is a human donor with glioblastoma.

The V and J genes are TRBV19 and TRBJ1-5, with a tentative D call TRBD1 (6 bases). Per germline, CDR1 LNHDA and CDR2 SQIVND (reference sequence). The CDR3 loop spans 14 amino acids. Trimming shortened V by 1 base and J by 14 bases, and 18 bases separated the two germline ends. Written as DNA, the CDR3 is TGTGCCAGTAGTATAGGGGGGGGGACAATGGGTAAGCATTTT. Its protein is CASSIGGGTMGKHF.

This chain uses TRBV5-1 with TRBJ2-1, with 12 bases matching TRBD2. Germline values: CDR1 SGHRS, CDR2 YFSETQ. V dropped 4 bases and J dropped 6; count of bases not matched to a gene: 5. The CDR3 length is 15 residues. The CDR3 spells CASSRTSGTFNEQFF. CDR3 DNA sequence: TGCGCCAGCAGCCGGACTAGCGGGACTTTCAATGAGCAGTTCTTC.

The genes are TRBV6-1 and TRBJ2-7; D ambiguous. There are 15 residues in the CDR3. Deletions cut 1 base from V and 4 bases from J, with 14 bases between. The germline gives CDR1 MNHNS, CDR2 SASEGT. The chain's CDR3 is CASSEGATVGYEQYF. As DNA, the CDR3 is TGTGCCAGCAGTGAAGGGGCAACCGTCGGTTACGAGCAGTACTTC.

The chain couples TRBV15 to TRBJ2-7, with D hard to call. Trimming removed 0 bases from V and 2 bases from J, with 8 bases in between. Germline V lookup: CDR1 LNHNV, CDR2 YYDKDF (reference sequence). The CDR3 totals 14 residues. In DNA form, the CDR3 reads TGTGCCACCAGCAGAGATCCCTCTACCTACGAGCAGTACTTC. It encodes CATSRDPSTYEQYF.

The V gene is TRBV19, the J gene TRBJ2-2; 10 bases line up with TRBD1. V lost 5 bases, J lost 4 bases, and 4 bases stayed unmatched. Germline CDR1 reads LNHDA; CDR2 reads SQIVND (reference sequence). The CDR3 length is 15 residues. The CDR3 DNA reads TGTGCCAGTAGTGGGGACAGGGGTATCACCGGGGAGCTGTTTTTT. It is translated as CASSGDRGITGELFF.

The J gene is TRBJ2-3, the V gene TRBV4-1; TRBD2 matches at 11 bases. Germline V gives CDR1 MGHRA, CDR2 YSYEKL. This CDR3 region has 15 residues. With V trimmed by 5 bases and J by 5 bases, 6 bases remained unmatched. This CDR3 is CASSNPGTSGDTQYF. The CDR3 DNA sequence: TGCGCCAGCAGCAACCCCGGGACTAGCGGAGATACGCAGTATTTT.

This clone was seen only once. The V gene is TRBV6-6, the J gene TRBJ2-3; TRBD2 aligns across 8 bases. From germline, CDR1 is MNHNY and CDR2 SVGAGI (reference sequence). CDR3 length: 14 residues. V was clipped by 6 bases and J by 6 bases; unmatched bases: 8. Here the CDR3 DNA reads TGTGCCAGCAGCCCAGCGGGGGCGGGGGATACGCAGTATTTT. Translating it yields CASSPAGAGDTQYF.

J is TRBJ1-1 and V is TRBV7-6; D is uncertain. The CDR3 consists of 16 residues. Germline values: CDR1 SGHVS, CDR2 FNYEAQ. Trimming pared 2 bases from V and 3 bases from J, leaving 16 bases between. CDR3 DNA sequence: TGTGCCAGCAGCTTACTCGGAGGGTGGGCAGACACTGAAGCTTTCTTT. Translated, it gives CASSLLGGWADTEAFF.

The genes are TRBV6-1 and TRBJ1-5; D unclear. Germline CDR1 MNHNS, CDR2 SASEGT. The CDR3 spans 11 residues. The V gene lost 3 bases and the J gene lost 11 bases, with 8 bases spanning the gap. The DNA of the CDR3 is TGTGCCAGCAGTGAGTCCCGAGCCCAGCATTTT. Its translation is CASSESRAQHF.

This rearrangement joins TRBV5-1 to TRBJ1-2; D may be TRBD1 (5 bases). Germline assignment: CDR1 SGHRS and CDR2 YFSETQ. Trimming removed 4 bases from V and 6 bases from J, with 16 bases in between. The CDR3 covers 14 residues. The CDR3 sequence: CASSTTGGSNGYTF. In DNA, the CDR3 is TGCGCCAGCAGCACCACGGGGGGGAGTAATGGCTACACCTTC.

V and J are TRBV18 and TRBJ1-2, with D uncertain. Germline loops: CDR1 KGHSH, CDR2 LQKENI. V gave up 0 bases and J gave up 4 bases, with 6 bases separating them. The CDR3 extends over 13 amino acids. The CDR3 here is CASSPPASYGYTF. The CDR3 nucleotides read TGTGCCAGCTCACCACCGGCCAGCTATGGCTACACCTTC.

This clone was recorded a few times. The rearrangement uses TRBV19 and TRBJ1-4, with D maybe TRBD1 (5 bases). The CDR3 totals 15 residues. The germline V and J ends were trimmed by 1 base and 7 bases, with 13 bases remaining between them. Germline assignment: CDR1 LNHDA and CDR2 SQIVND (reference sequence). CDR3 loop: CASSIGVGGAEKLFF. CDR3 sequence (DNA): TGTGCCAGTAGTATAGGAGTGGGGGGTGCTGAAAAACTGTTTTTT.

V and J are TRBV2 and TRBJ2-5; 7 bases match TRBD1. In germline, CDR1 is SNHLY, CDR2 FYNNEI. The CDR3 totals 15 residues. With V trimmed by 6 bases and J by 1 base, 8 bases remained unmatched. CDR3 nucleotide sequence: TGTGCCAGCAGAGGATCCGGGACAGTCCAAGAGACCCAGTACTTC. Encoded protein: CASRGSGTVQETQYF.

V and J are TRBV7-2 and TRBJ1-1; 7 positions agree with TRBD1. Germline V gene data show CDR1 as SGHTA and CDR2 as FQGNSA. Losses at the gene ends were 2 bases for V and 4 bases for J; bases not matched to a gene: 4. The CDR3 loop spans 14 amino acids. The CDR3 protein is CASSLSSGGTEAFF. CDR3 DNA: TGTGCCAGCAGCTTATCGTCAGGGGGCACTGAAGCTTTCTTT.

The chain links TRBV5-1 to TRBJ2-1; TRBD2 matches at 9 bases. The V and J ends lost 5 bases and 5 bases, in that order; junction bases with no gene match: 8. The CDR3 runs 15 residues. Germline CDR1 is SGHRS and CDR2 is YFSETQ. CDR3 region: CASRSGTSLNNEQFF. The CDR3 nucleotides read TGCGCCAGCAGGTCCGGGACTAGCCTTAACAATGAGCAGTTCTTC.

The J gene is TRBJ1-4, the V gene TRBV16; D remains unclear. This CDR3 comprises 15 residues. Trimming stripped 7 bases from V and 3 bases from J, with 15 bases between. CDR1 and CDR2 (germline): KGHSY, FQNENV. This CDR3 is CASTPGRIANEKLFF. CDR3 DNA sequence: TGTGCCAGCACCCCCGGGAGGATAGCTAATGAAAAACTGTTTTTT.

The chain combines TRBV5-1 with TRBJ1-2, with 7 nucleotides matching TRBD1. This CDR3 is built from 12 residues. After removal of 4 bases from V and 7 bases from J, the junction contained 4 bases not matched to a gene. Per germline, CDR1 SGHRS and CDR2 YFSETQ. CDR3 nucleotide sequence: TGCGCCAGCAGCCCGGGACAGCTTGGCTACACCTTC. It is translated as CASSPGQLGYTF.

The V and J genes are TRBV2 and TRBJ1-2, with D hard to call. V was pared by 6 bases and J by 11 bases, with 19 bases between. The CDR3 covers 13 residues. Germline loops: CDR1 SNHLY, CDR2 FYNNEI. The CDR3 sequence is CASSQGGWLGYTF. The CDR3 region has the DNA TGTGCCAGCAGCCAAGGAGGTTGGCTGGGGTACACCTTC. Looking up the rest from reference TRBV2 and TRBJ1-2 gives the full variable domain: EPEVTQTPSHQVTQMGQEVILRCVPISNHLYFYWYRQILGQKVEFLVSFYNNEISEKSEIFDDQFSVERPDGSNFTLKIRSTKLEDSAMYFCASSQGGWLGYTFGSGTRLTVV.

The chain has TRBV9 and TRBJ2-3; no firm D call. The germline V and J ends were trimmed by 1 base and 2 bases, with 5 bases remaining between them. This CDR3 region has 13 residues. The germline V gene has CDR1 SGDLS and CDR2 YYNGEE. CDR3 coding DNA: TGTGCCAGCAGCGTACCCAACACAGATACGCAGTATTTT. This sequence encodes CASSVPNTDTQYF.

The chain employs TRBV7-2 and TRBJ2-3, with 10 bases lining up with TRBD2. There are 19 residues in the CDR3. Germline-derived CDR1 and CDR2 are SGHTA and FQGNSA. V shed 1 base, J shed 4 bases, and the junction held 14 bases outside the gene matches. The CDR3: CASSLVAQGRAGGPDTQYF. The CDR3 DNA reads TGTGCCAGCAGCTTAGTAGCGCAGGGTCGAGCGGGAGGGCCAGATACGCAGTATTTT.

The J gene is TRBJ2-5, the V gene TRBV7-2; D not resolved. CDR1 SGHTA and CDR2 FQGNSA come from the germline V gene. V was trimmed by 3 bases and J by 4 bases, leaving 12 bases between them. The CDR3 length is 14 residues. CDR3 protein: CASSFQSGGETQYF. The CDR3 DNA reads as TGTGCCAGCAGCTTCCAGTCAGGTGGAGAGACCCAGTACTTC.

This chain's CDR3 is CASSFRATYGYTF. In DNA form, the CDR3 reads TGTGCCAGCAGCTTCCGAGCCACCTATGGCTACACCTTC. The chain recombines TRBV11-2 with TRBJ1-2; D is unresolved. V was clipped by 3 bases and J by 4 bases, with 9 bases between them. The CDR3 loop spans 13 amino acids. Per germline, CDR1 SGHAT and CDR2 FQNNGV. Full variable domain (remainder filled in from reference TRBV11-2 and TRBJ1-2): EAGVAQSPRYKIIEKRQSVAFWCNPISGHATLYWYQQILGQGPKLLIQFQNNGVVDDSQLPKDRFSAERLKGVDSTLKIQPAKLEDSAVYLCASSFRATYGYTFGSGTRLTVV.

CDR3: CASRRGLNTEAFF. The DNA for the CDR3 is TGTGCCAGTCGCAGGGGGCTGAACACTGAAGCTTTCTTT. The V gene is TRBV28, the J gene TRBJ1-1; 8 nucleotides agree with TRBD1. V dropped 9 bases and J dropped 0; count of bases not matched to a gene: 3. The CDR3 has 13 amino acids. Looked up from germline, CDR1 is MDHEN and CDR2 is SYDVKM.

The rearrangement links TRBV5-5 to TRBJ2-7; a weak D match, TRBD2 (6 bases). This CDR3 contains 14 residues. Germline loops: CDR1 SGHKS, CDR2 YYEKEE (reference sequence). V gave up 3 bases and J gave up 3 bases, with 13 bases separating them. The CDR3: CASSYWLADYEQYF. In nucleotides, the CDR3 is TGTGCCAGCAGCTACTGGTTAGCGGACTACGAGCAGTACTTC.

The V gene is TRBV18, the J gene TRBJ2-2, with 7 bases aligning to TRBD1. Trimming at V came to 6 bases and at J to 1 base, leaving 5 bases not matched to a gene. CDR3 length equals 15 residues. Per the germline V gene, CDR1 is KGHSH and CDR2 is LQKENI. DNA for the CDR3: TGTGCCAGCTCGAGGGGACAGCTGAACACCGGGGAGCTGTTTTTT. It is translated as CASSRGQLNTGELFF.

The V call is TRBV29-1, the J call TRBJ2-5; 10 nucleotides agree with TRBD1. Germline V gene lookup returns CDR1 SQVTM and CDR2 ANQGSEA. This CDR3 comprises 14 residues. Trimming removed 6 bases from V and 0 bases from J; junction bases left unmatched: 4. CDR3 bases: TGCAGCGTCTGGACAGGGGGATACCAAGAGACCCAGTACTTC. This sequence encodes CSVWTGGYQETQYF.